The next 29 T cell receptor beta chains were all read from a single sample in a study of shared clonotypes between healthy human individuals. Some clones are missing from TCRdb's copy, which holds only in-frame ones; the method was immunoSEQ multiplex PCR. This repertoire shows about 230,000 clones, about 69% found once; its top ten account for 11%. Sequencing was done on a sample of memory CD4+ T cells sorted from blood. Indicated subset: CD45RA-negative fraction. The receptors were gathered from a man aged 25 to 40 in good health.

Many counts were recorded for this clone. The chain uses TRBV7-9 and TRBJ2-1; D uncertain. Germline CDR1 and CDR2: SEHNR and FQNEAQ (reference sequence). The ends were cut back, 5 bases at V and 0 bases at J, with 5 bases in the middle. The CDR3 contains 13 residues. The CDR3 DNA sequence: TGTGCCAGCAGCGCTAACTCCTACAATGAGCAGTTCTTC. Protein sequence: CASSANSYNEQFF.

This clone turned up a few times. The rearrangement joins TRBV2 to TRBJ1-1; D unresolved. Trimming pared 6 bases from V and 4 bases from J, leaving 9 bases between. The CDR3 is 12 amino acids. Germline lookup yields CDR1 SNHLY and CDR2 FYNNEI. This CDR3 reads CASRREGTEAFF. The CDR3 DNA is TGTGCCAGCAGGCGGGAGGGCACTGAAGCTTTCTTT. Together with reference TRBV2 and TRBJ1-1, the CDR3 gives the full variable domain: EPEVTQTPSHQVTQMGQEVILRCVPISNHLYFYWYRQILGQKVEFLVSFYNNEISEKSEIFDDQFSVERPDGSNFTLKIRSTKLEDSAMYFCASRREGTEAFFGQGTRLTVV.

This clone has just a few counts. The J gene is TRBJ2-1, the V gene TRBV19; D perhaps matches TRBD2 (6 bases). The CDR3 spans 12 residues. The V end was cut by 7 bases, the J end by 9 bases, with 13 bases between. CDR1 and CDR2 (germline): LNHDA, SQIVND (reference sequence). The CDR3 nucleotides are TGTGCCAGTATCGTAGGACTAAGTGAGCAGTTCTTC. Translating gives CASIVGLSEQFF.

The chain carries TRBV7-9 and TRBJ2-2; TRBD2 matches 13 bases. Per the germline V gene, CDR1 is SEHNR and CDR2 is FQNEAQ (reference sequence). This CDR3 comprises 15 residues. V dropped 3 bases and J dropped 8; count of bases not matched to a gene: 3. CDR3 bases: TGTGCCAGCAGCTTTGGACTAGCGGGAGCTGGGGAGCTGTTTTTT. The encoded protein is CASSFGLAGAGELFF.

By share of the sample, this clone is large. V usage is TRBV19 and J usage is TRBJ2-1; no reliable D call. The germline CDR1 and CDR2 sequences are LNHDA and SQIVND (reference sequence). The CDR3 is made up of 15 amino acids. Trimming took off 5 bases at V and 1 base at J, with 12 bases between the two ends. This CDR3 is CASSPGVPSYNEQFF. In nucleotides, the CDR3 is TGTGCCAGTAGTCCAGGAGTGCCATCCTACAATGAGCAGTTCTTC. The full variable domain, in which reference TRBV19 and TRBJ2-1 provide the parts outside the CDR3, is DGGITQSPKYLFRKEGQNVTLSCEQNLNHDAMYWYRQDPGQGLRLIYYSQIVNDFQKGDIAEGYSVSREKKESFPLTVTSAQKNPTAFYLCASSPGVPSYNEQFFGPGTRLTVL.

V and J are TRBV27 and TRBJ1-1; D is perhaps TRBD1 (5 bases). V gave up 6 bases and J gave up 3 bases, with 17 bases separating them. Looked up from germline, CDR1 is MNHEY and CDR2 is SMNVEV (reference sequence). CDR3 size: 15 residues. The CDR3 DNA reads as TGTGCCAGCAGCCCCCGCCCTTGGGGGGACACTGAAGCTTTCTTT. Protein: CASSPRPWGDTEAFF.

Written as DNA, the CDR3 is TGTGCCAGCAGCCGGACGTCCACAGGGGCTTTCTATGGCTACACCTTC. Protein sequence: CASSRTSTGAFYGYTF. V usage is TRBV27 and J usage is TRBJ1-2; TRBD1 agrees at 7 bases. The J segment lost 4 bases and the V segment lost 6 bases, leaving 14 bases of the junction unmatched. The CDR3 runs to 16 residues. Germline CDR1 and CDR2: MNHEY and SMNVEV (reference sequence).

Points on this clone: A much larger clone differs by one base, so this may be a read error. The CDR3 does not close with the conserved phenylalanine or tryptophan, likely indicating a read error. The chain has TRBV9 and TRBJ2-3, with a possible D match to TRBD2 (6 bases). The germline CDR1 and CDR2 sequences are SGDLS and YYNGEE. The CDR3 covers 17 residues. V gave up 0 bases and J gave up 3 bases, with 17 bases separating them. The CDR3 sequence is CASSVGVSLANTDTQYL. CDR3 in DNA: TGTGCCAGCAGCGTAGGCGTCAGCCTAGCGAATACAGATACGCAGTATCTT.

CDR3 coding DNA: TGTGCCAGCAGTGAAAGAGAGACAGCGATCTCCTACAATGAGCAGTTCTTC. Its protein product is CASSERETAISYNEQFF. V gene TRBV6-1 combines with J gene TRBJ2-1, with D maybe TRBD1 (5 bases). Germline loops: CDR1 MNHNS, CDR2 SASEGT. V shed 2 bases and J shed 0 bases, with 14 bases lying between them. The CDR3 extends over 17 amino acids.

This clone occurred a few times. The chain is built from TRBV11-3 and TRBJ1-2; D remains unclear. The CDR3 runs 14 residues. Between the trimmed V and J ends, which lost 5 bases and 4 bases, there was a span of 14 bases. Germline assignment: CDR1 SGHNT and CDR2 YENEEA. The CDR3 is CASSPGRPRYGYTF. The CDR3 DNA is TGTGCCAGCAGCCCAGGCAGGCCCCGCTATGGCTACACCTTC.

V is TRBV2 and J is TRBJ1-1; 8 bases are a match to TRBD1. The junction had 2 bases not matched to a gene; V was cut back by 5 bases and J by 0 bases. CDR1 and CDR2 from the germline V gene are SNHLY and FYNNEI. The CDR3 length is 14 residues. CDR3 sequence: CASSLDRVNTEAFF. The CDR3 region has the DNA TGTGCCAGCAGTCTGGACAGGGTGAACACTGAAGCTTTCTTT.

The chain employs TRBV5-4 and TRBJ2-6, with a possible D match to TRBD2 (7 bases). The CDR3 is 16 amino acids. V dropped 4 bases and J dropped 3 bases, with 14 bases sitting between them. Germline loops: CDR1 SGHNT, CDR2 YYREEE (reference sequence). As DNA, the CDR3 is TGTGCCAGCAGCATGGGGGGGGCGCTTGGGGCCAACGTCCTGACTTTC. It translates to CASSMGGALGANVLTF.

This clone was observed a handful of times. The chain carries TRBV7-2 and TRBJ2-3, with 10 nucleotides matching TRBD2. Looked up from germline, CDR1 is SGHTA and CDR2 is FQGNSA. The CDR3 covers 13 residues. V lost 5 bases to trimming and J lost 6 bases; unmatched junction nucleotides: 2. Written as DNA, the CDR3 is TGTGCCAGCAGCAAGCGGGAGGGCGATACGCAGTATTTT. This encodes CASSKREGDTQYF.

The chain couples TRBV11-2 to TRBJ2-1, with 10 bases lining up with TRBD1. The germline V gene encodes CDR1 SGHAT and CDR2 FQNNGV. V trimming: 1 base; J trimming: 5 bases; junction bases outside the gene matches: 2. CDR3 length equals 15 residues. CDR3 sequence reads: CASSLGDRGNNEQFF. The CDR3 DNA sequence: TGTGCCAGCAGCTTAGGGGACAGGGGTAACAATGAGCAGTTCTTC.

The chain employs TRBV6-5 and TRBJ2-7, with 7 nucleotides matching TRBD2. V shed 2 bases and J 7 bases; nucleotides not matched to a gene: 11. Germline V gene data show CDR1 as MNHEY and CDR2 as SVGAGI. This CDR3 region has 15 residues. CDR3 sequence: CASSYIAGVSREQYF. Written as DNA, the CDR3 is TGTGCCAGCAGTTACATTGCGGGAGTAAGCCGAGAGCAGTACTTC.

This chain uses TRBV4-3 with TRBJ1-1; D remains ambiguous. This CDR3 is 13 amino acids long. Germline CDR1 and CDR2: LGHNA and YSLEER. The V end lost 0 bases, the J end lost 7 bases, and 9 bases lay between the germline ends. In DNA, the CDR3 is TGCGCCAGCAGCCAAGATATTCAAGATGAAGCTTTCTTT. It codes for CASSQDIQDEAFF.

The gene calls are TRBV5-1 and TRBJ2-3, with D possibly called TRBD1 or TRBD2 (5 bases each). The V gene lost 5 bases and the J gene lost 14 bases, with 21 bases spanning the gap. This CDR3 has 13 amino acids. Germline loops: CDR1 SGHRS, CDR2 YFSETQ. The CDR3 DNA is TGCGCCAGCAGGAGGGACGGCGGCGAATCGGGGTATTTT. It specifies CASRRDGGESGYF.

The rearrangement links TRBV20-1 to TRBJ2-3; 10 bases match TRBD1. Germline lookup yields CDR1 DFQATT and CDR2 SNEGSKA (reference sequence). The CDR3 has 10 residues. The trim removed 5 bases at V and 14 bases at J, leaving 4 bases unmatched. The CDR3: CSADRGRMYF. CDR3 DNA sequence: TGCAGTGCTGACAGGGGGCGCATGTATTTT.

This clone came up a few times. CDR3 loop: CAWDRGTSGNTIYF. The CDR3 DNA reads as TGTGCCTGGGACCGGGGTACCTCTGGAAACACCATATATTTT. The V and J genes are TRBV30 and TRBJ1-3; D unresolved. This CDR3 comprises 14 residues. The germline CDR1 and CDR2 sequences are GTSNPN and SVGIG (reference sequence). Trimming took 5 bases from V and 0 from J, leaving 11 bases between them.

The table lists this clone with a few counts. V is TRBV29-1 and J is TRBJ2-7; D unclear. Germline CDR1 SQVTM, CDR2 ANQGSEA. The V end was cut by 6 bases, the J end by 5 bases, with 17 bases between. The CDR3 has 13 residues. CDR3 region: CSVSPSAVNEQYF. For the CDR3, the DNA is TGCAGCGTATCGCCCTCGGCAGTAAACGAGCAGTACTTC.

CDR3 in amino acids: CASSLGVSGSGTQYF. As DNA, the CDR3 is TGTGCCAGCAGTTTAGGGGTCTCAGGGAGTGGGACCCAGTACTTC. The genes are TRBV27 and TRBJ2-5, with D possibly being TRBD1 or TRBD2 (5 bases each). The CDR3 consists of 15 residues. CDR1 and CDR2 from the germline V gene are MNHEY and SMNVEV (reference sequence). V dropped 2 bases and J dropped 7 bases, with 17 bases sitting between them.

The rearrangement uses TRBV6-1 and TRBJ1-2; TRBD1 matches at 11 bases. J gave up 4 bases and V 6 bases, and 4 bases lay outside the gene matches. Germline V gene data show CDR1 as MNHNS and CDR2 as SASEGT. The CDR3 is 14 amino acids. The CDR3 spells CASSWTGGFYGYTF. The CDR3 DNA is TGTGCCAGCAGCTGGACAGGGGGCTTCTATGGCTACACCTTC.

This clone has only a few counts. The CDR3 DNA is TGTGCCAGCAGCCCGGGGACTAGCGCATACAATGAGCAGTTCTTC. Protein: CASSPGTSAYNEQFF. The J gene is TRBJ2-1, the V gene TRBV7-2, with 10 bases that match TRBD2. The V gene's germline CDR1 is SGHTA and CDR2 FQGNSA. With V trimmed by 5 bases and J by 4 bases, 5 bases remained unmatched. The CDR3 is 15 residues long.

The V call is TRBV28, the J call TRBJ2-1; TRBD2 matches 11 bases. With V trimmed by 6 bases and J by 5 bases, 9 bases remained unmatched. Per the germline V gene, CDR1 is MDHEN and CDR2 is SYDVKM. The CDR3 has 16 amino acids. The DNA of the CDR3 is TGTGCCAGCAGCTCCCTTCGACTAGCGGGAAACAATGAGCAGTTCTTC. Its protein is CASSSLRLAGNNEQFF.

V is TRBV6-1 and J is TRBJ2-1; 11 nucleotides line up with TRBD2. The CDR3 consists of 14 residues. CDR1 is MNHNS and CDR2 is SASEGT in the germline V gene. V lost 10 bases, J lost 2 bases, and 4 bases stayed unmatched. CDR3 coding DNA: TGTGCCATTACGACTAGCGGGACCTACAATGAGCAGTTCTTC. Protein sequence: CAITTSGTYNEQFF.

V gene TRBV10-3 combines with J gene TRBJ2-1, with TRBD1 matching 7 bases. Trimming removed 4 bases from V and 4 bases from J; junction bases left unmatched: 4. The CDR3 runs 14 residues. Germline V CDR1 and CDR2: ENHRY, SYGVKD. CDR3 sequence reads: CAISAQGTYNEQFF. CDR3 in DNA: TGTGCCATCAGTGCACAGGGGACATACAATGAGCAGTTCTTC.

The table lists this clone with a few counts. V is TRBV10-2 and J is TRBJ1-2, with D tentatively TRBD1 (5 bases). Germline V gene data show CDR1 as WSHSY and CDR2 as SAAADI. Trimming cost V 2 bases and J 4 bases, with 8 bases left between them. The CDR3 runs 13 residues. CDR3 residues: CASSEQGPYGYTF. CDR3 DNA sequence: TGCGCCAGCAGTGAGCAGGGACCCTATGGCTACACCTTC.

The chain couples TRBV6-1 to TRBJ2-1; D may be TRBD1 (5 bases). Germline CDR1 reads MNHNS; CDR2 reads SASEGT. V lost 2 bases and J lost 7, with 27 bases in between. The CDR3 has 19 residues. The CDR3 bases are TGTGCCAGCAGTGAAAGGGCCAGTTGGAACAGGCGCCTGAGGAATGAGCAGTTCTTC. This gives the protein CASSERASWNRRLRNEQFF.

The chain combines TRBV5-1 with TRBJ2-5; possible D gene TRBD1, 5 bases. Germline V CDR1 and CDR2: SGHRS, YFSETQ. The V gene lost 4 bases and the J gene lost 3 bases, with 16 bases spanning the gap. The length of the CDR3 is 15 residues. The CDR3 here is CASSPMVQGEETQYF. For the CDR3, the DNA is TGCGCCAGCAGCCCCATGGTACAAGGGGAAGAGACCCAGTACTTC.